Shown below are 6 T cell receptor beta chains from a single sample sequenced in a study of cytomegalovirus exposure and HLA in healthy donors. Primers: 60 Vbeta forward and 13 Jbeta reverse. The table came from immunoSEQ multiplex PCR; TCRdb's copy has only in-frame clones and leaves some out. The table lists 150,000 to 200,000 clones, roughly 85% of them singletons, with around 2.3% in the top ten. Specimen: PBMCs. Receptor source: a woman aged 45-59 years in good health and CMV-seronegative.

V is TRBV2 and J is TRBJ2-3; D remains ambiguous. Germline V gene sequence: CDR1 SNHLY, CDR2 FYNNEI. V was cut by 4 bases and J by 2 bases, with 10 bases left in between. The CDR3 runs 14 residues. The CDR3 loop is CASSGAGFTDTQYF. For the CDR3, the DNA is TGTGCCAGCAGTGGGGCAGGATTCACAGATACGCAGTATTTT.

This rearrangement joins TRBV5-1 to TRBJ2-1, with 12 bases lining up with TRBD2. Germline V lookup: CDR1 SGHRS, CDR2 YFSETQ. Trimming took 0 bases from V and 7 from J; bases not matched to a gene: 2. There are 15 residues in the CDR3. The CDR3 region is CASSLASGRGNEQFF. CDR3 sequence (DNA): TGCGCCAGCAGCTTGGCTAGCGGGAGGGGAAATGAGCAGTTCTTC.

The V call is TRBV9, the J call TRBJ1-1, with D unclear. Trimming pared 4 bases from V and 2 bases from J, leaving 15 bases between. The CDR3 consists of 15 residues. Germline values: CDR1 SGDLS, CDR2 YYNGEE. CDR3 nucleotide sequence: TGTGCCAGCAGCCCCCGAGGCAACTACAACACTGAAGCTTTCTTT. It yields the protein CASSPRGNYNTEAFF.

The gene calls are TRBV5-1 and TRBJ2-5, with a tentative D call TRBD2 (5 bases). Matching the DNA end better, TRBJ2-7 makes the J call doubtful. Per the germline V gene, CDR1 is SGHRS and CDR2 is YFSETQ. CDR3 length equals 17 residues. CDR3 DNA: TGCGCCAGCGTCGTCAAACCGGGATCAATGACCTCCTACGAGCAGTACTTC. This gives the protein CASVVKPGSMTSYEQYF.

The chain links TRBV11-2 to TRBJ1-1; D might be TRBD1 (5 bases). CDR1 is SGHAT and CDR2 is FQNNGV in the germline V gene. V was clipped by 5 bases and J by 1 base, with 17 bases between them. This CDR3 is built from 16 residues. The CDR3 protein is CASSLLLGQQNTEAFF. The CDR3 nucleotides are TGTGCCAGCAGCCTCCTCTTGGGGCAGCAGAACACTGAAGCTTTCTTT.

This chain joins TRBV7-8 and TRBJ1-2; TRBD1 agrees at 7 bases. This CDR3 is built from 16 residues. The trim removed 1 base at V and 2 bases at J, leaving 7 bases unmatched. CDR1 and CDR2 (germline): SGHVS, FQNEAQ. The DNA of the CDR3 is TGTGCCAGCAGCTTAGGTGCCTTCAGGGGGAACTATGGCTACACCTTC. This encodes CASSLGAFRGNYGYTF.